A selection of T cell receptor beta chains follows, all from one sample in a study of OX40 agonist ivuxolimab in advanced cancers. Produced via immunoSEQ multiplex PCR; TCRdb's table is partial and in-frame only. The repertoire includes around 84,000 clones, under 85% of them detected once, and about 0.51% sits in the top ten. Sequences were derived from CD4+ or CD8+ T cells sorted from blood, sampled in a trial of the OX40 agonist ivuxolimab. The origin of the receptors is an adult with an advanced solid tumor such as melanoma, head and neck, liver or kidney cancer. Both conserved end residues are part of each CDR3. The order of the fields is CDR3 protein, CDR3 DNA, D gene, J gene, V gene, clone size. The D gene is left open where the match is weak. The size entry is marked missing in some rows and otherwise reads once, few, many or a size class.

CASSVLGQALRDTF,TGTGCCAGCAGTGTTTTAGGACAGGCCCTCAGGGACACCTTC,TRBD1,TRBJ1-2,TRBV2,NA
CASTDGKWYGYTF,TGTGCCAGCACGGACGGCAAATGGTATGGCTACACCTTC,NA,TRBJ1-2,TRBV6-6,NA
CASSYSAGGPSYEQYF,TGTGCCAGCAGTTACTCGGCGGGAGGGCCCTCCTACGAGCAGTACTTC,TRBD2,TRBJ2-7,TRBV6-6,NA
CASSLSYGGKLFF,TGTGCCAGCAGTTTATCTTACGGGGGAAAACTGTTTTTT,NA,TRBJ1-4,TRBV27,NA
CASSGGRYYGYTF,TGTGCCAGCAGCGGGGGCAGGTACTATGGCTACACCTTC,NA,TRBJ1-2,TRBV5-6,NA
CASSYPEQFYGYTF,TGTGCCAGCAGTTACCCGGAACAGTTCTATGGCTACACCTTC,NA,TRBJ1-2,TRBV6-6,NA
CASSQDPAGELFF,TGCGCCAGCAGCCAAGACCCAGCCGGGGAGCTGTTTTTT,NA,TRBJ2-2,TRBV4-3,NA
CASSRGQAYTEAFF,TGTGCCAGCAGTCGGGGACAGGCGTACACTGAAGCTTTCTTT,TRBD1,TRBJ1-1,TRBV6-5,once
CASSLFMTIGGRGEKLFF,TGCGCCAGCAGCTTGTTTATGACTATCGGGGGGCGCGGTGAAAAACTGTTTTTT,NA,TRBJ1-4,TRBV5-1,NA
CASSGAGGVFGYTF,TGTGCCAGCAGTGGCGCAGGGGGCGTCTTTGGCTACACCTTC,TRBD1,TRBJ1-2,TRBV6-5,NA
CASSPSGRSYNEQFF,TGTGCCAGCAGCCCCAGCGGGAGGTCCTACAATGAGCAGTTCTTC,TRBD2,TRBJ2-1,TRBV9,NA
CASTSTGYSDEQFF,TGTGCCAGCACCTCGACAGGCTATTCCGATGAGCAGTTCTTC,NA,TRBJ2-1,TRBV28,NA
CASSLHGTFVGQGASYEQYF,TGTGCCAGCAGCTTGCACGGGACGTTTGTAGGACAGGGGGCCTCCTACGAGCAGTACTTC,TRBD1,TRBJ2-7,TRBV5-5,once
CASSLAGTYGYTF,TGTGCCAGCAGCTTGGCAGGGACCTATGGCTACACCTTC,NA,TRBJ1-2,TRBV5-5,once
CASSLRTAARQFF,TGTGCCAGCAGCTTGAGGACAGCCGCCAGGCAGTTCTTC,NA,TRBJ2-1,TRBV5-5,NA
CASRKLAGRNEQFF,TGTGCCAGCAGGAAACTAGCGGGACGTAATGAGCAGTTCTTC,TRBD2,TRBJ2-1,TRBV28,NA
CASSYATGGVAFF,TGTGCCAGCAGTTACGCGACAGGGGGGGTAGCTTTCTTT,TRBD1,TRBJ1-1,TRBV6-5,NA
CASSLQTGSTEAFF,TGCGCCAGCAGCTTGCAGACGGGGAGCACTGAAGCTTTCTTT,NA,TRBJ1-1,TRBV5-1,NA
CASSYGAGGPETQYF,TGTGCCAGCAGTTACGGTGCGGGAGGGCCGGAGACCCAGTACTTC,TRBD2,TRBJ2-5,TRBV6-6,NA
CASSTLGAKGSEAFF,TGTGCCAGCAGCACCTTAGGGGCCAAAGGCTCTGAAGCTTTCTTT,NA,TRBJ1-1,TRBV28,NA
CACAGGRNQPQHF,TGTGCCTGCGCGGGTGGGAGGAATCAGCCCCAGCATTTT,NA,TRBJ1-5,TRBV30,few
CASSVQGGQETQYF,TGTGCCAGTAGTGTGCAGGGGGGCCAAGAGACCCAGTACTTC,NA,TRBJ2-5,TRBV19,many
CSVEVPITGRSEAFF,TGCAGCGTTGAAGTCCCGATTACAGGGCGCTCTGAAGCTTTCTTT,NA,TRBJ1-1,TRBV29-1,NA
CASSQNGGLGALLDTQYF,TGTGCCAGCAGCCAAAACGGGGGACTAGGGGCCTTATTAGATACGCAGTATTTT,TRBD2,TRBJ2-3,TRBV7-3,NA
CAWRQLGENEQFF,TGTGCCTGGAGACAATTGGGGGAGAATGAGCAGTTCTTC,NA,TRBJ2-1,TRBV30,once
CATSRDPSGRLGTGELFF,TGTGCCACCAGCAGAGATCCTAGCGGGAGGCTTGGGACCGGGGAGCTGTTTTTT,TRBD2,TRBJ2-2,TRBV15,NA
CASSLRETGNTIYF,TGTGCCAGCAGTTTAAGGGAGACTGGAAACACCATATATTTT,NA,TRBJ1-3,TRBV27,NA
CASSQGQGWATNEKLFF,TGTGCCAGCAGCCAAGGACAGGGCTGGGCAACTAATGAAAAACTGTTTTTT,TRBD1,TRBJ1-4,TRBV4-2,NA
CSVEDQWGDTQYF,TGCAGCGTTGAAGATCAGTGGGGAGATACGCAGTATTTT,NA,TRBJ2-3,TRBV29-1,NA
CASSAWTPDRYSEQYF,TGTGCCAGCAGTGCCTGGACCCCCGACAGATACTCCGAGCAGTACTTC,NA,TRBJ2-7,TRBV28,NA
CASSTQGPYGYTF,TGTGCCAGCAGTACACAGGGTCCCTATGGCTACACCTTC,NA,TRBJ1-2,TRBV2,NA
CASSPVGVSTEQYF,TGTGCCAGCAGCCCAGTGGGGGTGTCTACCGAGCAGTACTTC,NA,TRBJ2-7,TRBV7-6,NA
CASSHNSGGPSYEQYF,TGCGCCAGCAGCCATAATAGCGGGGGGCCATCCTACGAGCAGTACTTC,TRBD2,TRBJ2-7,TRBV4-1,NA
CASSRGISARETQYF,TGTGCCAGCAGCCGGGGTATTTCAGCCCGGGAGACCCAGTACTTC,NA,TRBJ2-5,TRBV9,NA
CASSQVASGIWELFF,TGCGCCAGCAGCCAAGTCGCTTCGGGCATCTGGGAGCTGTTTTTT,NA,TRBJ2-2,TRBV4-3,few
CASSLGYSGGADTEAFF,TGTGCCAGCAGCTTGGGATATAGTGGGGGCGCGGACACTGAAGCTTTCTTT,NA,TRBJ1-1,TRBV5-6,NA
CASIPGGYDYGYTF,TGTGCCAGCATCCCGGGGGGCTACGACTATGGCTACACCTTC,NA,TRBJ1-2,TRBV28,NA
CASSLQREGRYEQYF,TGTGCCAGCAGTCTCCAGCGGGAGGGCCGGTACGAGCAGTACTTC,TRBD2,TRBJ2-7,TRBV4-2,NA
CASSVGSGTSGRRRTDTQYF,TGTGCCAGCAGCGTAGGTTCAGGGACTAGCGGGAGGAGGCGCACAGATACGCAGTATTTT,TRBD2,TRBJ2-3,TRBV9,NA
CASSLGPSGVQETQYF,TGCGCCAGCAGCTTGGGGCCTAGCGGGGTACAAGAGACCCAGTACTTC,TRBD2,TRBJ2-5,TRBV5-1,NA
CASGTNNGYTF,TGTGCCAGCGGGACAAATAATGGCTACACCTTC,NA,TRBJ1-2,TRBV28,NA
CASSLTPNTRSGNTIYF,TGTGCCAGCAGTTTAACCCCCAATACCCGCTCTGGAAACACCATATATTTT,NA,TRBJ1-3,TRBV28,NA
CASSLFRGPTASTDTQYF,TGTGCCAGCAGTTTATTCCGCGGACCTACCGCCAGCACAGATACGCAGTATTTT,NA,TRBJ2-3,TRBV28,NA
CASSHGQPSGANVLTF,TGTGCCAGCAGCCACGGACAGCCCTCTGGGGCCAACGTCCTGACTTTC,NA,TRBJ2-6,TRBV7-7,NA
CASSTGHGSYNEQFF,TGTGCCAGCAGCACCGGACACGGCTCCTACAATGAGCAGTTCTTC,NA,TRBJ2-1,TRBV7-6,NA
CASSPDRGAEKLFF,TGTGCCAGCTCACCGGACAGGGGGGCTGAAAAACTGTTTTTT,TRBD1,TRBJ1-4,TRBV18,once